This T cell receptor (beta chain) was captured by sequencing in a study of early T cells in non-severe SARS-CoV-2 infection. On the study more broadly: Unpaired chains resulted from sequencing bulk RNA of unsorted whole blood.

Individual cDNA molecules were tagged with unique molecular identifiers, the study reported. Using its own MiXCR run on the 5' RACE reads, TCRdb lists one record per CDR3 protein. The repertoire includes around 66,000 distinct CDR3 sequences, 13% of them detected once, and roughly 8.7% sits in the top ten. The sample holds a few counts of this clonotype. Its cognate antigen is unknown. The CDR3 is 15 amino acids. Germline V gene lookup returns CDR1 MNHEY and CDR2 SMNVEV (reference sequence). V trimming: 5 bases; J trimming: 0 bases; junction bases outside the gene matches: 4. Study-wide findings and caveats: The VDJdb matching leaned toward anti-spike CD8 responses and overlooked private and CD4 specificities.

This clonotype originated in an adult who was a healthcare worker with PCR-confirmed SARS-CoV-2 infection or an uninfected control (not recorded which). The J gene is TRBJ1-5, the V gene TRBV27, with 7 nucleotides matching TRBD1. The sample consisted of whole blood. The CDR3 sequence is CASSPWDSSNQPQHF. CDR3 coding DNA: TGTGCCAGCAGTCCTTGGGACAGTAGCAATCAGCCCCAGCATTTT.